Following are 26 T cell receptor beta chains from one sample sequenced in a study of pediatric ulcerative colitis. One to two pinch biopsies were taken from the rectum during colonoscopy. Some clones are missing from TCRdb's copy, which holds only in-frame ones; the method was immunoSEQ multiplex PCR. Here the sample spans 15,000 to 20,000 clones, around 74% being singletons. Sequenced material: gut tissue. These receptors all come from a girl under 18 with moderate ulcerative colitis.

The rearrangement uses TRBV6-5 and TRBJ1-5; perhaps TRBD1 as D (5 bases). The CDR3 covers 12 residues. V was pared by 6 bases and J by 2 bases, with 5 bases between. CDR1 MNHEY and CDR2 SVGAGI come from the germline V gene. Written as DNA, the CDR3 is TGTGCCAGCAGGACAGGCAATCAGCCCCAGCATTTT. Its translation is CASRTGNQPQHF.

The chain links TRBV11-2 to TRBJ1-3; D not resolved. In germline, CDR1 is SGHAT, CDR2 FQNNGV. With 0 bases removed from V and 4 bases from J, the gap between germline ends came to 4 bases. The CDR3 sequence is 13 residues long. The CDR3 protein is CASSLDRGNTIYF. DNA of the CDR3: TGTGCCAGCAGCTTAGATCGGGGAAACACCATATATTTT. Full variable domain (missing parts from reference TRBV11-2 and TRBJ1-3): EAGVAQSPRYKIIEKRQSVAFWCNPISGHATLYWYQQILGQGPKLLIQFQNNGVVDDSQLPKDRFSAERLKGVDSTLKIQPAKLEDSAVYLCASSLDRGNTIYFGEGSWLTVV.

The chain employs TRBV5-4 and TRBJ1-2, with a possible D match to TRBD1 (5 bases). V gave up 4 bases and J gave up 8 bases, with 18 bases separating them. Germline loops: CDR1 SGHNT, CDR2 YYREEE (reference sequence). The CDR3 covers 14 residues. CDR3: CASSPARGDGGYTF. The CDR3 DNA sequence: TGTGCCAGCAGCCCCGCCCGGGGGGATGGAGGCTACACCTTC.

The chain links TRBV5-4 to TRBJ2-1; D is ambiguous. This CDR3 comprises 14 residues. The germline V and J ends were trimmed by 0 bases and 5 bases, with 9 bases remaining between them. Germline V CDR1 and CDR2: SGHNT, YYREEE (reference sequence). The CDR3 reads CASSLGSFHNEQFF. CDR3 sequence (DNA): TGTGCCAGCAGCTTGGGCAGTTTCCACAATGAGCAGTTCTTC.

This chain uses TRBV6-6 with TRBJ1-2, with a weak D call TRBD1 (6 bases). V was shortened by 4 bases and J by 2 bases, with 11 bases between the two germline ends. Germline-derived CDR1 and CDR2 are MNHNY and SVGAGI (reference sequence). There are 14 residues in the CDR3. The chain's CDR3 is CASSFHDRNYGYTF. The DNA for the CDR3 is TGTGCCAGCAGTTTCCACGACAGGAACTATGGCTACACCTTC.

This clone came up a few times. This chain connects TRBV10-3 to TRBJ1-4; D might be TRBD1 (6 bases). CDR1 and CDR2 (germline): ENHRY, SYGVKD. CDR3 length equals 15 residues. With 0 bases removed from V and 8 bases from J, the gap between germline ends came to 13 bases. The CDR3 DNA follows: TGTGCCATCAGTGAGTCAAAGGGGGTCGTAGAAAAACTGTTTTTT. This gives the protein CAISESKGVVEKLFF.

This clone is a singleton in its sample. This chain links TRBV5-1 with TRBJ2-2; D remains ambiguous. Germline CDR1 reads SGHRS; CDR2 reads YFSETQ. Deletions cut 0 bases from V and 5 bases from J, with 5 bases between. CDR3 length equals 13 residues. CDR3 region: CASSLVPTGELFF. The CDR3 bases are TGCGCCAGCAGCTTGGTTCCAACCGGGGAGCTGTTTTTT.

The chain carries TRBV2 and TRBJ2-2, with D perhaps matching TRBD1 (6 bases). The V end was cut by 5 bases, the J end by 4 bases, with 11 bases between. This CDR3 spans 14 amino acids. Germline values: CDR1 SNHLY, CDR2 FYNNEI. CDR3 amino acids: CASSSGTITGELFF. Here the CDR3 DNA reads TGTGCCAGCAGTTCCGGGACAATCACCGGGGAGCTGTTTTTT.

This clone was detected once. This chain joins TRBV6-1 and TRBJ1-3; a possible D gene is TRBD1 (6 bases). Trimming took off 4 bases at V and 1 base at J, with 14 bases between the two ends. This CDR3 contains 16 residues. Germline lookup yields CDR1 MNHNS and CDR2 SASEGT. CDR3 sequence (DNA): TGTGCCAGCAGTGTTGGAGGGGGAGGGTCTGGAAACACCATATATTTT. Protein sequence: CASSVGGGGSGNTIYF.

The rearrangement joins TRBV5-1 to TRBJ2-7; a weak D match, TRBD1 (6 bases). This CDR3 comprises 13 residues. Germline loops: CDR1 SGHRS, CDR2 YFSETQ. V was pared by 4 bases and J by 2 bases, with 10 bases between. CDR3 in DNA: TGCGCCAGCAGCGCCCGGGACACCTACGAGCAGTACTTC. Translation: CASSARDTYEQYF.

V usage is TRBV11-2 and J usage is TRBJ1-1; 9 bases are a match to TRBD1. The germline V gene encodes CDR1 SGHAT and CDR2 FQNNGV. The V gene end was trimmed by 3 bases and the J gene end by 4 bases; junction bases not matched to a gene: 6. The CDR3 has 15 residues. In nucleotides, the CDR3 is TGTGCCAGCAGCTTTTCTCGGGACAGGGTCACTGAAGCTTTCTTT. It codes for CASSFSRDRVTEAFF.

CDR3 coding DNA: TGTGCCAGCTCACCAAAGGGGACTAGCGGGAGTAGGAATGAGCAGTTCTTC. Translation: CASSPKGTSGSRNEQFF. The chain uses TRBV18 and TRBJ2-1, with 14 bases lining up with TRBD2. J gave up 7 bases and V 2 bases, and 7 bases lay outside the gene matches. Germline V gene lookup returns CDR1 KGHSH and CDR2 LQKENI. The CDR3 consists of 17 residues. Using reference TRBV18 and TRBJ2-1 for the parts outside the CDR3, the full variable domain is NAGVMQNPRHLVRRRGQEARLRCSPMKGHSHVYWYRQLPEEGLKFMVYLQKENIIDESGMPKERFSAEFPKEGPSILRIQQVVRGDSAAYFCASSPKGTSGSRNEQFFGPGTRLTVL.

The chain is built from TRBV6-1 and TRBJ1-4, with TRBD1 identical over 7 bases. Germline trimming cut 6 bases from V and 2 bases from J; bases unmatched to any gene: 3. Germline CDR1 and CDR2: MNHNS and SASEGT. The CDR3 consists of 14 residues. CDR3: CASRTGSTNEKLFF. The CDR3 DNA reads TGTGCCAGCAGGACAGGGTCCACTAATGAAAAACTGTTTTTT.

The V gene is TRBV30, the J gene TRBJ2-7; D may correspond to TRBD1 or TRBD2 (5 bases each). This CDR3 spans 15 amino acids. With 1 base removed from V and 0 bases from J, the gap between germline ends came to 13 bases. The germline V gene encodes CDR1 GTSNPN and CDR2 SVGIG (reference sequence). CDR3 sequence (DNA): TGTGCCTGGAGTGATCCGGGACGGAGCTCCTACGAGCAGTACTTC. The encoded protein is CAWSDPGRSSYEQYF.

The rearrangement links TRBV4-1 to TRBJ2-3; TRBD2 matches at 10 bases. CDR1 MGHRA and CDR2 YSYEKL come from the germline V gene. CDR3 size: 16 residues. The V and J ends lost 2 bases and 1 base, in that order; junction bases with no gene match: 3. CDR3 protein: CASSQTLAGGTDTQYF. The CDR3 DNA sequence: TGCGCCAGCAGCCAAACCCTAGCGGGGGGCACAGATACGCAGTATTTT.

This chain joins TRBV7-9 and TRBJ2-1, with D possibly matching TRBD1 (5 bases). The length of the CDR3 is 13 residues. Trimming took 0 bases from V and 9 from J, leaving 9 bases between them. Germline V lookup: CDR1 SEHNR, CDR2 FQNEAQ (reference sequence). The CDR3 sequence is CASSLAQGFEQFF. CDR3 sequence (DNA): TGTGCCAGCAGCTTAGCCCAGGGTTTTGAGCAGTTCTTC.

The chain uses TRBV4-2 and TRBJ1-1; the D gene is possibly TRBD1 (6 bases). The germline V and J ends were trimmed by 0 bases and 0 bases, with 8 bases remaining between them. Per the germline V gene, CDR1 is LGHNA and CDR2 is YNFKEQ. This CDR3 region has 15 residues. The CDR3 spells CASSQDGGMNTEAFF. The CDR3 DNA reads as TGTGCCAGCAGCCAAGATGGGGGCATGAACACTGAAGCTTTCTTT.

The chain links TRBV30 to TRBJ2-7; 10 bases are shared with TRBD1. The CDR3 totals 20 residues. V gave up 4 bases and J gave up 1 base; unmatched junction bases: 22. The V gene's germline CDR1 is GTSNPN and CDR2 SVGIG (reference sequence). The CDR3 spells CAWKVWGGDRDRGQSYEQYF. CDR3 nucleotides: TGTGCCTGGAAGGTATGGGGCGGTGACCGGGACAGGGGACAATCCTACGAGCAGTACTTC. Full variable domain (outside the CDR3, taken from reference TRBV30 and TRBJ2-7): SQTIHQWPATLVQPVGSPLSLECTVEGTSNPNLYWYRQAAGRGLQLLFYSVGIGQISSEVPQNLSASRPQDRQFILSSKKLLLSDSGFYLCAWKVWGGDRDRGQSYEQYFGPGTRLTVT.

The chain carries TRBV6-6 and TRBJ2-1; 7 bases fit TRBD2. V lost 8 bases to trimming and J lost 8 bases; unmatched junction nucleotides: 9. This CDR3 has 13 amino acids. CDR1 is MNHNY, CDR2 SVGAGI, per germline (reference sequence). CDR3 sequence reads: CASGAGTTDEQFF. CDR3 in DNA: TGTGCCAGCGGAGCCGGGACTACGGATGAGCAGTTCTTC.

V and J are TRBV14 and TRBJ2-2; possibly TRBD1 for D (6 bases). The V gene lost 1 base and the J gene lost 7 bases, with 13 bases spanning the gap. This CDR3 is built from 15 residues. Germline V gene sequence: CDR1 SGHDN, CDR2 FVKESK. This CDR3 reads CASSQVPRTDGELFF. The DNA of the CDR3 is TGTGCCAGCAGCCAAGTCCCGCGGACAGACGGGGAGCTGTTTTTT.

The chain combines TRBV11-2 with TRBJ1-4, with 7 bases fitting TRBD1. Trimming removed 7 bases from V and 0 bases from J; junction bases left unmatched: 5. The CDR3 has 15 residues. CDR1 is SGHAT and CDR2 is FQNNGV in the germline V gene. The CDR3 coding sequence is TGTGCCAGCACCCTCACAGGGGCAACTAATGAAAAACTGTTTTTT. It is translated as CASTLTGATNEKLFF.

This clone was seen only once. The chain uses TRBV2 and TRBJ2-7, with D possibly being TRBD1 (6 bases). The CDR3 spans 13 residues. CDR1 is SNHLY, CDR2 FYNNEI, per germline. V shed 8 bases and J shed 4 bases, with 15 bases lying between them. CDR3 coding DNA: TGTGCCAGCGGCCGGGACACTCAATACGAGCAGTACTTC. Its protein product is CASGRDTQYEQYF.

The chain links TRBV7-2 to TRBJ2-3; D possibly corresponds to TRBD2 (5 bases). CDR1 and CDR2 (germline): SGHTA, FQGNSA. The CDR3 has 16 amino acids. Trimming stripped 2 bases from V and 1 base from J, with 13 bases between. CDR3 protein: CASSLILGVGTDTQYF. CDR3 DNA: TGTGCCAGCAGCTTAATTTTGGGAGTTGGCACAGATACGCAGTATTTT. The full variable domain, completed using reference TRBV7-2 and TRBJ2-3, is GAGVSQSPSNKVTEKGKDVELRCDPISGHTALYWYRQSLGQGLEFLIYFQGNSAPDKSGLPSDRFSAERTGGSVSTLTIQRTQQEDSAVYLCASSLILGVGTDTQYFGPGTRLTVL.

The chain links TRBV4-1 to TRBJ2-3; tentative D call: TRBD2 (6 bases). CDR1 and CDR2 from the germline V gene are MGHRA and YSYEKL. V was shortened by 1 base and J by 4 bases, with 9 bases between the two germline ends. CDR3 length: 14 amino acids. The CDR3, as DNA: TGCGCCAGCAGCCAAGCCGGAGGGCCAGATACGCAGTATTTT. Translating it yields CASSQAGGPDTQYF.

CDR3 residues: CASSFDRGRGETQYF. In DNA, the CDR3 is TGTGCCAGCAGCTTTGACAGGGGGCGCGGAGAGACCCAGTACTTC. The V call is TRBV7-9, the J call TRBJ2-5; 10 nucleotides align to TRBD1. Per germline, CDR1 SEHNR and CDR2 FQNEAQ (reference sequence). This CDR3 region has 15 residues. J gave up 4 bases and V 3 bases, and 5 bases lay outside the gene matches.

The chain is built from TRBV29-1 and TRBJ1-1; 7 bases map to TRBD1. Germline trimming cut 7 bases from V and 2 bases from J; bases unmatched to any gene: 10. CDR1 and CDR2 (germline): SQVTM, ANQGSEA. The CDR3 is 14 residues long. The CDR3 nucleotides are TGCAGCGCGCCCCAGGGGGGGGCAAACACTGAAGCTTTCTTT. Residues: CSAPQGGANTEAFF. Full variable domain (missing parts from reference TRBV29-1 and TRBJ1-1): SAVISQKPSRDICQRGTSLTIQCQVDSQVTMMFWYRQQPGQSLTLIATANQGSEATYESGFVIDKFPISRPNLTFSTLTVSNMSPEDSSIYLCSAPQGGANTEAFFGQGTRLTVV.